This T cell receptor beta chain was sequenced during a study of blood T cells in healthy people across ages. Study results and caveats: Long-lived donors exceeded aged donors in naive CD4+ cells and diversity.

As for this clonotype: The antigen remains undetermined.

PCR was performed a second time for roughly 6 to 12 cycles using a sample-barcoded 5' primer and a J-beta primer mix. From the 5' RACE reads, TCRdb called clonotypes with MiXCR, one entry per CDR3 protein. The sample lists 1.8 million or so distinct CDR3 sequences; 30% to 40% were seen once. CDR1 and CDR2 (germline): SGDLS, YYNGEE. V was trimmed by 4 bases and J by 10 bases, leaving 21 bases between them. This CDR3 region has 15 residues. Material: blood. This rearrangement joins TRBV9 to TRBJ2-1, with D perhaps TRBD2 (6 bases). The sequence was obtained from a human donor in good health. In DNA, the CDR3 is TGTGCCAGCAGCCTAGGGGACTTTTCTACCTACGAGCAGTTCTTC. This codes for CASSLGDFSTYEQFF. Together with reference TRBV9 and TRBJ2-1, the CDR3 gives the full variable domain: DSGVTQTPKHLITATGQRVTLRCSPRSGDLSVYWYQQSLDQGLQFLIQYYNGEERAKGNILERFSAQQFPDLHSELNLSSLELGDSALYFCASSLGDFSTYEQFFGPGTRLTVL.